This TCR beta chain came from a study of blood T cells in healthy people across ages. Study conclusions and caveats: Using unsorted PBMCs precluded a conclusive naive versus antigen-experienced comparison.

A second roughly 6 to 11 cycle PCR used barcoded and J-beta primers. Unique molecular identifiers of 12 random nucleotides labeled each cDNA. From the 5' RACE reads, TCRdb called clonotypes with MiXCR, one entry per CDR3 protein. The table has approximately 1,100,000 distinct CDR3 sequences, 40% to 55% seen once. Trimming pared 7 bases from V and 2 bases from J, leaving 18 bases between. The CDR3 has 15 residues. Per the germline V gene, CDR1 is SGHRS and CDR2 is YFSETQ. Remarks on this clonotype: Its specificity is not known.

This receptor was taken from a woman in her sixties in good health. The specimen sequenced was blood. V usage is TRBV5-1 and J usage is TRBJ1-1, with D possibly being TRBD1 (5 bases). This CDR3 reads CASVKGPTENTEAFF. Here the CDR3 DNA reads TGCGCCAGCGTAAAGGGGCCCACAGAAAACACTGAAGCTTTCTTT.